These 16 T cell receptor beta chains share one sample of origin, sequenced in a study of blood T cell repertoires in COVID-19. Clones were read by immunoSEQ multiplex PCR, and TCRdb kept only the in-frame ones, dropping some. The sample consists of 150,000 to 200,000 clones, 75% to 90% of them appearing once. The specimen was peripheral blood. These TCRs come from a woman aged 70-85 years with COVID-19, enrolled during active disease.

In its sample, this clone was seen a few times. Other nucleotide sequences in the sample specify the same CDR3. The chain uses TRBV7-9 and TRBJ2-7; no clear D. The V gene lost 3 bases and the J gene lost 0 bases, with 3 bases spanning the gap. Germline CDR1 SEHNR, CDR2 FQNEAQ (reference sequence). The CDR3 extends over 12 amino acids. CDR3 sequence (DNA): TGTGCCAGCAGCTTGAGCTCCTACGAGCAGTACTTC. Translation gives CASSLSSYEQYF.

V is TRBV28 and J is TRBJ2-7; the D gene is possibly TRBD2 (5 bases). Germline V gene data show CDR1 as MDHEN and CDR2 as SYDVKM. V lost 9 bases to trimming and J lost 3 bases, with 15 bases between them. The CDR3 has 13 amino acids. The CDR3 sequence is CASRPNGIYEQYF. The CDR3 region has the DNA TGTGCCAGTCGACCTAACGGGATCTACGAGCAGTACTTC. Supplemented by reference TRBV28 and TRBJ2-7, the full variable domain reads DVKVTQSSRYLVKRTGEKVFLECVQDMDHENMFWYRQDPGLGLRLIYFSYDVKMKEKGDIPEGYSVSREKKERFSLILESASTNQTSMYLCASRPNGIYEQYFGPGTRLTVT.

The V gene is TRBV9, the J gene TRBJ1-3, with TRBD1 matching 9 bases. CDR1 is SGDLS and CDR2 is YYNGEE in the germline V gene. CDR3 size: 16 residues. V was pared by 3 bases and J by 6 bases, with 10 bases of the junction left unmatched. CDR3 nucleotides: TGTGCCAGCAGCGGCCTGACCATACAGGGGGCAAACACCATATATTTT. Encoded protein: CASSGLTIQGANTIYF.

This chain uses TRBV15 with TRBJ2-5; 7 nucleotides match TRBD2. This CDR3 comprises 16 residues. Germline V CDR1 and CDR2: LNHNV, YYDKDF (reference sequence). J was trimmed by 5 bases and V by 1 base; bases with no gene match: 10. CDR3 residues: CATSRAPGAGRETQYF. The CDR3 DNA is TGTGCCACCAGCAGAGCACCCGGGGCCGGGAGGGAGACCCAGTACTTC. Complete variable domain (other parts from reference TRBV15 and TRBJ2-5): DAMVIQNPRYQVTQFGKPVTLSCSQTLNHNVMYWYQQKSSQAPKLLFHYYDKDFNNEADTPDNFQSRRPNTSFCFLDIRSPGLGDTAMYLCATSRAPGAGRETQYFGPGTRLLVL.

In nucleotides, the CDR3 is TGTGCCAGTAGTATAGAAGGGGGCCGTAAGCCCCAGCATTTT. This sequence encodes CASSIEGGRKPQHF. The J gene is TRBJ1-5, the V gene TRBV19, with 7 positions matching TRBD1. The CDR3 has 14 amino acids. CDR1 LNHDA and CDR2 SQIVND come from the germline V gene (reference sequence). J gave up 8 bases and V 0 bases, and 4 bases lay outside the gene matches.

This clone was found a few times. The V call is TRBV19, the J call TRBJ1-2; 8 positions match TRBD1. Trimming took 6 bases from V and 13 from J; bases not matched to a gene: 10. Germline V gives CDR1 LNHDA, CDR2 SQIVND (reference sequence). The CDR3 length is 12 residues. CDR3 in DNA: TGTGCCAGTAGCAGGGACAGGTGGGGATTCACCTTC. Residues: CASSRDRWGFTF.

CDR3 nucleotide sequence: TGCGCCAGCAGCTTGGTTGGACAGAAGTCCTACGAGCAGTACTTC. As protein: CASSLVGQKSYEQYF. The chain uses TRBV5-1 and TRBJ2-7, with a possible D match to TRBD1 (6 bases). The CDR3 runs 15 residues. The germline gives CDR1 SGHRS, CDR2 YFSETQ. Trimming removed 0 bases from V and 1 base from J, with 11 bases in between.

The chain uses TRBV19 and TRBJ2-1, with a tentative D call TRBD2 (6 bases). This CDR3 spans 14 amino acids. Trimming took off 6 bases at V and 0 bases at J, with 9 bases between the two ends. The germline CDR1 and CDR2 sequences are LNHDA and SQIVND (reference sequence). For the CDR3, the DNA is TGTGCCAGTAGCGGGAGCCTCTCCTACAATGAGCAGTTCTTC. It is translated as CASSGSLSYNEQFF.

V is TRBV28 and J is TRBJ1-4; weak D call: TRBD1 (5 bases). The V gene's germline CDR1 is MDHEN and CDR2 SYDVKM. V was trimmed by 8 bases and J by 3 bases, leaving 13 bases between them. The CDR3 is made up of 14 amino acids. CDR3 region: CASGVGGANEKLFF. CDR3 nucleotides: TGTGCCAGCGGGGTCGGGGGGGCTAATGAAAAACTGTTTTTT.

V gene TRBV28 combines with J gene TRBJ2-3, with 7 bases fitting TRBD2. This CDR3 is 15 amino acids long. V was clipped by 3 bases and J by 2 bases; unmatched bases: 5. Germline values: CDR1 MDHEN, CDR2 SYDVKM. CDR3 coding DNA: TGTGCCAGCAGTTTGCCTAGCGGAGTCACAGATACGCAGTATTTT. Translation: CASSLPSGVTDTQYF.

The rearrangement joins TRBV29-1 to TRBJ2-1; 9 bases agree with TRBD2. The trim removed 6 bases at V and 7 bases at J, leaving 22 bases unmatched. The germline V gene encodes CDR1 SQVTM and CDR2 ANQGSEA. The CDR3 loop spans 18 amino acids. This CDR3 is CSVLALPAGLARNNEQFF. Here the CDR3 DNA reads TGCAGCGTCCTAGCCCTACCCGCGGGACTAGCCCGCAATAATGAGCAGTTCTTC.

The chain employs TRBV9 and TRBJ2-1; tentatively, D is TRBD1 (6 bases). Germline V CDR1 and CDR2: SGDLS, YYNGEE. V lost 0 bases, J lost 10 bases, and 11 bases lay in between. This CDR3 spans 13 amino acids. The CDR3 loop reads CASSVVPGAEQFF. CDR3 coding DNA: TGTGCCAGCAGCGTAGTTCCAGGGGCAGAGCAGTTCTTC.

This clone was picked up a small number of times. This rearrangement joins TRBV27 to TRBJ1-1; TRBD1 agrees at 9 bases. V shed 3 bases and J 4 bases; nucleotides not matched to a gene: 21. The CDR3 is 20 amino acids. Germline lookup yields CDR1 MNHEY and CDR2 SMNVEV (reference sequence). CDR3 region: CASSFLGQGPFGHQTTEAFF. CDR3 in DNA: TGTGCCAGCAGTTTTCTTGGACAGGGGCCATTTGGGCATCAGACCACTGAAGCTTTCTTT.

The chain links TRBV2 to TRBJ2-2; 9 positions agree with TRBD2. Germline CDR1 is SNHLY and CDR2 is FYNNEI. V lost 7 bases and J lost 7; bases outside the gene matches: 10. The CDR3 sequence is 15 residues long. CDR3 amino acids: CASTSAGGPIGELFF. In nucleotides, the CDR3 is TGTGCCAGCACTAGTGCGGGAGGGCCTATCGGGGAGCTGTTTTTT.

The V and J genes are TRBV2 and TRBJ2-5; D unclear. The germline V gene has CDR1 SNHLY and CDR2 FYNNEI. V dropped 5 bases and J dropped 4 bases, with 17 bases sitting between them. The CDR3 contains 15 residues. The CDR3 reads CASSSNSLSGETQYF. DNA for the CDR3: TGTGCCAGCAGTTCTAACAGCCTATCCGGAGAGACCCAGTACTTC.

The genes are TRBV12-3 or TRBV12-4 and TRBJ2-5; no clear D. The V end was cut by 8 bases, the J end by 5 bases, with 12 bases between. This CDR3 is 12 amino acids long. CDR3 nucleotide sequence: TGTGCCAGCCGGCGGCCTGGGGAGACCCAGTACTTC. Amino acid sequence: CASRRPGETQYF.